This TCR beta chain was documented in a study of cytomegalovirus exposure and HLA in healthy donors. Whole-study findings and limits: The authors enumerated over 150 TCR beta chains as linked to cytomegalovirus. Most TCRs appeared rarely, but some public TCRs recurred in many donors. Specific recognition of CMV antigens was confirmed in vitro for three chains (all CMV-associated). It was reported that the classifier diagnosed cytomegalovirus status with high specificity and sensitivity in both the original and validation cohorts.

Profiled with immunoSEQ multiplex PCR; TCRdb holds only in-frame clones, not every one. The profile covers roughly 120,000 clones, with approximately 86% appearing a single time and about 4.5% taken by the ten largest. As to this clone: Antigen specificity is unknown.

This sequence originates from a man aged 18-30 years in good health and CMV-seropositive. The specimen was PBMCs.

The CDR3 here is CASSSGTGLWEQYF. The CDR3 coding sequence is TGTGCCAGCAGCTCCGGGACAGGGCTGTGGGAGCAGTACTTC. The chain joins TRBV7-2 to TRBJ2-7; 9 positions agree with TRBD1. The CDR3 extends over 14 amino acids. Germline V gene sequence: CDR1 SGHTA, CDR2 FQGNSA. J lost 7 bases, V lost 4 bases, and 8 bases had no gene match.